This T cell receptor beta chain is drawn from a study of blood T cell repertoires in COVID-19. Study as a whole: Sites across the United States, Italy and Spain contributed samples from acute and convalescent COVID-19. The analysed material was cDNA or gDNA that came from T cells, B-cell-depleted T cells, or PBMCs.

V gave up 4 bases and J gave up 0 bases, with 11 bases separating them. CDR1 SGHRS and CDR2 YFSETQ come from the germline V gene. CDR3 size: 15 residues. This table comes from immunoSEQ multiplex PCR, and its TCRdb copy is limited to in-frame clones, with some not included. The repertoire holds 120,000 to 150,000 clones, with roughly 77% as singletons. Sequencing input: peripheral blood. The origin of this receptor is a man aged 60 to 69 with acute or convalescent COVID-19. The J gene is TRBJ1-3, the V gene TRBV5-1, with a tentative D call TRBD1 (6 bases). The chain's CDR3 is CASSPRTDSGNTIYF. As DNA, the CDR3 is TGCGCCAGCAGCCCCCGGACAGACTCTGGAAACACCATATATTTT.